Following are 14 T cell receptor beta chains from one sample sequenced in a study of blood T cell repertoires in COVID-19. Clones were sequenced by immunoSEQ multiplex PCR, and TCRdb holds only the in-frame ones, with some missing. This repertoire shows over 25,000 clones, around nine tenths found once; its top ten account for around 12%. The sample comprised peripheral blood. Source of these receptors: a human donor in a cohort sampled during active COVID-19. The donor label of this sample is uncertain.

This chain joins TRBV28 and TRBJ1-6; 9 bases are a match to TRBD1. Germline trimming cut 6 bases from V and 7 bases from J; bases unmatched to any gene: 7. Germline V CDR1 and CDR2: MDHEN, SYDVKM. There are 15 residues in the CDR3. CDR3 sequence (DNA): TGTGCCAGCAGGCCGGGACAGGGCAAAAATTCACCCCTCCACTTT. Its protein product is CASRPGQGKNSPLHF.

This sequence joins TRBV15 and TRBJ1-2; D not resolved. The V end was cut by 0 bases, the J end by 1 base, with 6 bases between. The CDR3 extends over 14 amino acids. The germline V gene encodes CDR1 LNHNV and CDR2 YYDKDF (reference sequence). This chain's CDR3 is CATSRDIINYGYTF. Here the CDR3 DNA reads TGTGCCACCAGCAGAGATATAATTAACTATGGCTACACCTTC.

This clone appeared a single time. The V and J genes are TRBV3-1 (or the pseudogene TRBV3-2) and TRBJ1-2, with D possibly matching TRBD1 (5 bases). CDR1 and CDR2 (germline): LGHDT, YNNKEL (reference sequence). CDR3 length equals 16 residues. V lost 4 bases to trimming and J lost 7 bases, with 22 bases between them. CDR3 in amino acids: CASSRRRQNEIRGYTF. CDR3 nucleotides: TGTGCCAGCAGCCGCAGACGACAGAACGAGATTCGTGGCTACACCTTC.

The chain is built from TRBV2 and TRBJ1-2; 7 bases agree with TRBD1. The CDR3 sequence is 14 residues long. The ends lost 3 bases at V and 4 bases at J; junction bases unmatched: 5. In germline, CDR1 is SNHLY, CDR2 FYNNEI. This CDR3 is CASSENRDSYGYTF. The CDR3 DNA sequence: TGTGCCAGCAGTGAGAACCGGGACAGCTATGGCTACACCTTC. The entire variable domain, with the rest obtained from reference TRBV2 and TRBJ1-2, is as follows: EPEVTQTPSHQVTQMGQEVILRCVPISNHLYFYWYRQILGQKVEFLVSFYNNEISEKSEIFDDQFSVERPDGSNFTLKIRSTKLEDSAMYFCASSENRDSYGYTFGSGTRLTVV.

The chain combines TRBV28 with TRBJ2-1, with TRBD2 identical over 16 bases. V was pared by 3 bases and J by 6 bases, with 5 bases of the junction left unmatched. CDR3 size: 17 residues. CDR1 and CDR2 (germline): MDHEN, SYDVKM. CDR3 in DNA: TGTGCCAGCAGTTTTCCGGGACTAGCGGGAGGGGGCAATGAGCAGTTCTTC. It yields the protein CASSFPGLAGGGNEQFF.

The chain uses TRBV15 and TRBJ1-5; no clear D. The CDR3 has 15 amino acids. V was cut by 6 bases and J by 1 base, with 13 bases left in between. Germline V gives CDR1 LNHNV, CDR2 YYDKDF (reference sequence). The CDR3 region is CATSLEASSNQPQHF. CDR3 nucleotide sequence: TGTGCCACCAGTTTGGAGGCCAGCAGCAATCAGCCCCAGCATTTT.

The rearrangement links TRBV5-6 to TRBJ2-2, with a tentative D call TRBD1 (5 bases). CDR3 length equals 15 residues. The V and J ends lost 3 bases and 2 bases respectively, with 11 bases between them. The germline V gene encodes CDR1 SGHDT and CDR2 YYEEEE. The CDR3 DNA sequence: TGTGCCAGCAGCTCCCTAGACAGAAACACCGGGGAGCTGTTTTTT. Encoded protein: CASSSLDRNTGELFF.

This chain links TRBV27 with TRBJ1-2, with 9 bases fitting TRBD1. The V gene's germline CDR1 is MNHEY and CDR2 SMNVEV (reference sequence). V was clipped by 5 bases and J by 2 bases; unmatched bases: 3. This CDR3 has 14 amino acids. The CDR3 loop is CASSLGQGNYGYTF. The CDR3 DNA sequence: TGTGCCAGCAGTCTTGGACAGGGGAACTATGGCTACACCTTC.

This chain uses TRBV14 with TRBJ2-7; 8 bases map to TRBD2. The CDR3 contains 16 residues. V gave up 4 bases and J gave up 1 base; unmatched junction bases: 9. Germline CDR1 SGHDN, CDR2 FVKESK. This CDR3 is CASSPGGAQASYEQYF. CDR3 bases: TGTGCCAGCAGCCCGGGGGGGGCGCAGGCGTCCTACGAGCAGTACTTC. Looking up the rest from reference TRBV14 and TRBJ2-7 gives the full variable domain: EAGVTQFPSHSVIEKGQTVTLRCDPISGHDNLYWYRRVMGKEIKFLLHFVKESKQDESGMPNNRFLAERTGGTYSTLKVQPAELEDSGVYFCASSPGGAQASYEQYFGPGTRLTVT.

The chain combines TRBV29-1 with TRBJ2-1, with a tentative D call TRBD2 (6 bases). The V end was cut by 7 bases, the J end by 7 bases, with 20 bases between. There are 14 residues in the CDR3. Germline V gene sequence: CDR1 SQVTM, CDR2 ANQGSEA. The CDR3: CSARLGGYLNEQFF. In DNA, the CDR3 is TGCAGCGCTCGGTTGGGGGGTTACCTAAATGAGCAGTTCTTC.

The V call is TRBV2, the J call TRBJ2-3; 9 nucleotides align to TRBD1. The CDR3 spans 15 residues. Trimming took 4 bases from V and 5 from J; bases not matched to a gene: 7. CDR1 SNHLY and CDR2 FYNNEI come from the germline V gene. The DNA for the CDR3 is TGTGCCAGCAGTGGACAGGGGGGTAATCAAGATACGCAGTATTTT. Translating gives CASSGQGGNQDTQYF.

The V gene is TRBV5-6, the J gene TRBJ2-1; the match to TRBD2 covers 8 bases. The CDR3 runs to 16 residues. Germline CDR1 SGHDT, CDR2 YYEEEE. J gave up 7 bases and V 3 bases, and 12 bases lay outside the gene matches. DNA for the CDR3: TGTGCCAGCAGCTGGCATGAGGCGGGAGGCAGGAATGAGCAGTTCTTC. It encodes CASSWHEAGGRNEQFF.

The CDR3 loop is CASSPGTDTDTQYF. CDR3 DNA: TGTGCCAGCAGCCCCGGGACAGACACAGATACGCAGTATTTT. V and J are TRBV11-2 and TRBJ2-3, with TRBD1 matching 7 bases. Germline CDR1 SGHAT, CDR2 FQNNGV. The V gene end was trimmed by 5 bases and the J gene end by 2 bases; junction bases not matched to a gene: 4. This CDR3 comprises 14 residues. Filled out from reference TRBV11-2 and TRBJ2-3, the complete variable domain reads EAGVAQSPRYKIIEKRQSVAFWCNPISGHATLYWYQQILGQGPKLLIQFQNNGVVDDSQLPKDRFSAERLKGVDSTLKIQPAKLEDSAVYLCASSPGTDTDTQYFGPGTRLTVL.

The rearrangement joins TRBV3-1 (or the pseudogene TRBV3-2) to TRBJ2-1; D is perhaps TRBD1 (5 bases). With 2 bases removed from V and 6 bases from J, the gap between germline ends came to 11 bases. CDR1 and CDR2 (germline): LGHDT, YNNKEL (reference sequence). CDR3 size: 14 residues. The CDR3 nucleotides are TGTGCCAGCAGCCAAAATTTGCAGGGCAATGAGCAGTTCTTC. Translated, it gives CASSQNLQGNEQFF.